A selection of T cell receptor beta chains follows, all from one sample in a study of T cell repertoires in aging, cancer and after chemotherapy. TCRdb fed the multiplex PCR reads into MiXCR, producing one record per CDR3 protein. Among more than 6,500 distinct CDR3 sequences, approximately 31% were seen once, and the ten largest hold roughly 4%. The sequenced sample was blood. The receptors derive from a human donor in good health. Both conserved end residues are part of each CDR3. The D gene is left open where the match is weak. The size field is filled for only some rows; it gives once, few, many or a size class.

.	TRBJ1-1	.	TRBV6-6	CASSDTGTGNTEAFF	TGTGCCAGCAGTGATACAGGGACGGGGAACACTGAAGCTTTCTTT
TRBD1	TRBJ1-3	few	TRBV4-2	CASSQADRASGNTIYF	TGTGCCAGCAGCCAAGCGGACAGGGCATCTGGAAACACCATATATTTT
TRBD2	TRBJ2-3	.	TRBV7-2	CASSAGGLAGTDTQYF	TGTGCCAGCAGCGCCGGAGGACTAGCGGGGACAGATACGCAGTATTTT
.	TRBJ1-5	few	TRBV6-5	CASSSSWTVNQPQHF	TGTGCCAGCAGTTCCAGTTGGACAGTCAATCAGCCCCAGCATTTT
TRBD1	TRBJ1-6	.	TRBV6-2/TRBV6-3	CASSPDRERNSPLHF	TGTGCCAGCAGTCCCGACAGGGAACGCAATTCACCCCTCCACTTT
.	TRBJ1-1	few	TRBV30	CAWSVPFNTRNTEAFF	TGTGCCTGGAGTGTACCATTCAACACCCGGAACACTGAAGCTTTCTTT
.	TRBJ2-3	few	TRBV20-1	CSARSSRGAYTDTQYF	TGCAGTGCTAGGTCAAGCAGGGGGGCCTACACAGATACGCAGTATTTT
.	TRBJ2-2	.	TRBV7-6	CASTQKVLLDANTGELFF	TGTGCCAGCACCCAAAAGGTTCTACTAGACGCGAACACCGGGGAGCTGTTTTTT
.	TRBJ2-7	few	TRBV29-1	CSVKVSISRSYEQYF	TGCAGCGTCAAAGTGTCGATTAGTAGGTCCTACGAGCAGTACTTC
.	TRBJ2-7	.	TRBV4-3	CASSQERSEQYF	TGCGCCAGCAGCCAAGAACGGAGCGAGCAGTACTTC